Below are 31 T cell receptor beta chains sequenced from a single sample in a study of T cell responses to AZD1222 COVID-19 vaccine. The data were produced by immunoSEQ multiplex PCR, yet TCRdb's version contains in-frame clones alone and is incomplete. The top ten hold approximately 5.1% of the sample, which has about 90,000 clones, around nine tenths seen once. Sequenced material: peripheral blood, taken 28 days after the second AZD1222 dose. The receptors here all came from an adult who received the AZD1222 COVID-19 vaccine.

The DNA for the CDR3 is TGCAGCGCGGGGTGGGGTAACTCTGGAAACACCATATATTTT. This translates into CSAGWGNSGNTIYF. The chain employs TRBV29-1 and TRBJ1-3; D unresolved. The CDR3 length is 14 residues. Looked up from germline, CDR1 is SQVTM and CDR2 is ANQGSEA. V shed 7 bases and J shed 0 bases, with 13 bases lying between them.

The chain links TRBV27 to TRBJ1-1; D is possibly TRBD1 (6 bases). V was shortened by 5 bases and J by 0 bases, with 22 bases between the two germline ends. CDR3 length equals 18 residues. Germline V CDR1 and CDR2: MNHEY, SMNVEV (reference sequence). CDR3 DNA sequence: TGTGCCAGCAGTCCCGGGACATTCAGCACTCCCATGAACACTGAAGCTTTCTTT. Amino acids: CASSPGTFSTPMNTEAFF.

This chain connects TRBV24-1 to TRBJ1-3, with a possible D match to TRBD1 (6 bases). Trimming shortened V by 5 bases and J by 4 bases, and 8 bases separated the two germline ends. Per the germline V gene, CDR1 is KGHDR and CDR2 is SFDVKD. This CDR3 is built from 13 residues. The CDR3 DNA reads TGTGCCACCAGTGCAGGGGCAGGAAACACCATATATTTT. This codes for CATSAGAGNTIYF.

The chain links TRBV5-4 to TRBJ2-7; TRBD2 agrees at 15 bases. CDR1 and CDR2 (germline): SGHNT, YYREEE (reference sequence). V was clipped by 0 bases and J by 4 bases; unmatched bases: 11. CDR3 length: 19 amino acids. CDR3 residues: CASSLGGLAGGTSGYEQYF. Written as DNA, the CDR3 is TGTGCCAGCAGCTTGGGTGGACTAGCGGGGGGGACCTCTGGGTACGAGCAGTACTTC.

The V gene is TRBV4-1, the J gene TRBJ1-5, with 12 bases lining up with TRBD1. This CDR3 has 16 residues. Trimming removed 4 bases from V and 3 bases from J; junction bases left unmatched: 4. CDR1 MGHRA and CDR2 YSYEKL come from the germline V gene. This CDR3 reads CASSPWDRGHNQPQHF. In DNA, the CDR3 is TGCGCCAGCAGCCCTTGGGACAGGGGGCACAATCAGCCCCAGCATTTT.

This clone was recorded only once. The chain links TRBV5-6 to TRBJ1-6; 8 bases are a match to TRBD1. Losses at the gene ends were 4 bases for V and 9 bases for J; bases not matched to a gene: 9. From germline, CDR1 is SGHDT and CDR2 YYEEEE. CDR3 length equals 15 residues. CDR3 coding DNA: TGTGCCAGCAGCGTGCAGGGGGCGCGGGGTTCACCCCTCCACTTT. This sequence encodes CASSVQGARGSPLHF. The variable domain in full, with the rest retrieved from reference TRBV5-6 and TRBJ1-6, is DAGVTQSPTHLIKTRGQQVTLRCSPKSGHDTVSWYQQALGQGPQFIFQYYEEEERQRGNFPDRFSGHQFPNYSSELNVNALLLGDSALYLCASSVQGARGSPLHFGNGTRLTVT.

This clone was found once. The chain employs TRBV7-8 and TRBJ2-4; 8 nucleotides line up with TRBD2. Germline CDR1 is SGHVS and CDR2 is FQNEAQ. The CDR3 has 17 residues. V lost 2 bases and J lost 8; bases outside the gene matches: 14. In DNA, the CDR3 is TGTGCCAGCAGCTTAAACCGGCCGCGGGGGGCGGGGGACATTCAGTACTTC. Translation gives CASSLNRPRGAGDIQYF.

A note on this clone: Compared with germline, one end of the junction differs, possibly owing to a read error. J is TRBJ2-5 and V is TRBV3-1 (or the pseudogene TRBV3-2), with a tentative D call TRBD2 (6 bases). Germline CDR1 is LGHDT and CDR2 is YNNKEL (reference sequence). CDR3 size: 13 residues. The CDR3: CASSQGVGGSWDF. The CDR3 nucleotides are TGTGCCAGCAGCCAAGGGGTCGGGGGTTCATGGGACTTC.

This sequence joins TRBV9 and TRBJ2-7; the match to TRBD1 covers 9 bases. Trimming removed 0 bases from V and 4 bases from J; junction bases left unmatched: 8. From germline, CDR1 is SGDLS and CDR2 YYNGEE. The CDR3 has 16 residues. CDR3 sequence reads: CASSVDGGTGKYEQYF. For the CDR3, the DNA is TGTGCCAGCAGCGTAGACGGCGGGACAGGGAAATACGAGCAGTACTTC.

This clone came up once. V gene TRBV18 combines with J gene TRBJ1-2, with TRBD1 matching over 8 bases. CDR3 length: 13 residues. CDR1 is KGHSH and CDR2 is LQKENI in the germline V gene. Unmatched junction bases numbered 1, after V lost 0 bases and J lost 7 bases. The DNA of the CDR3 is TGTGCCAGCTCACCACCCGACAGGGGTGGCTACACCTTC. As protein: CASSPPDRGGYTF.

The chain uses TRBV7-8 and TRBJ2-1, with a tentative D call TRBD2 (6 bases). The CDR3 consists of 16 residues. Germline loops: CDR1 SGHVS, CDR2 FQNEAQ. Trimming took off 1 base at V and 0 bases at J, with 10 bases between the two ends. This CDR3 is CASSLVGGNSYNEQFF. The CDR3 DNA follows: TGTGCCAGCAGCTTAGTTGGCGGGAACTCCTACAATGAGCAGTTCTTC.

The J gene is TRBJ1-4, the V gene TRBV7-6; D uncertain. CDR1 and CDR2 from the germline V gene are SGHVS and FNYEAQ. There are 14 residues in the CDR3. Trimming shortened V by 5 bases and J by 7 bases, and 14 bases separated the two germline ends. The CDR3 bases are TGTGCCAGCAGCAGGCAGGAAATAAGTGAAAAACTGTTTTTT. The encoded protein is CASSRQEISEKLFF.

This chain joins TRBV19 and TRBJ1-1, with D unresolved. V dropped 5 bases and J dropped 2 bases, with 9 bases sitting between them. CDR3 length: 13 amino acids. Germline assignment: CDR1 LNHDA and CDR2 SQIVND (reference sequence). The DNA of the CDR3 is TGTGCCAGTAGTCTCACTGTAAACACTGAAGCTTTCTTT. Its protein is CASSLTVNTEAFF.

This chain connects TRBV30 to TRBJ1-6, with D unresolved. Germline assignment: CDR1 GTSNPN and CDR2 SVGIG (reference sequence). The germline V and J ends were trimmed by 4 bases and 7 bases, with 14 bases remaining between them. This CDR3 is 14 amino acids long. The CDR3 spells CAWTLGLRNSPLHF. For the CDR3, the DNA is TGTGCCTGGACTTTGGGATTACGGAATTCACCCCTCCACTTT.

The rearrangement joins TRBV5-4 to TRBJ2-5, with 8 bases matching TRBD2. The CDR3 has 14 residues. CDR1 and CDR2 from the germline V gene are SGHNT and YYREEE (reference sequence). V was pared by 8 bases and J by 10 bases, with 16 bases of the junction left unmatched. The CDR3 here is CASLGPGGPGDQYF. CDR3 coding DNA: TGTGCCAGTCTCGGGCCGGGGGGGCCAGGGGACCAGTACTTC.

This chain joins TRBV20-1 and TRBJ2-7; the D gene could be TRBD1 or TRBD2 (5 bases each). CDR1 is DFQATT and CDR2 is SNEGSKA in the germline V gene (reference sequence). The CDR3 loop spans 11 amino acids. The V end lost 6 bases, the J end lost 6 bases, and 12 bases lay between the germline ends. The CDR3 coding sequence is TGCAGTGCCTGGGGCGGGCTCGAGCAGTACTTC. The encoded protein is CSAWGGLEQYF.

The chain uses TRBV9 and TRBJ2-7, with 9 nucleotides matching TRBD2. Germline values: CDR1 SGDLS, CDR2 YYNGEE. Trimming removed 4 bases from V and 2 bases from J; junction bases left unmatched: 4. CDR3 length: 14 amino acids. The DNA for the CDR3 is TGTGCCAGCAGCCGGACTAGCGAGACCTACGAGCAGTACTTC. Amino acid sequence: CASSRTSETYEQYF.

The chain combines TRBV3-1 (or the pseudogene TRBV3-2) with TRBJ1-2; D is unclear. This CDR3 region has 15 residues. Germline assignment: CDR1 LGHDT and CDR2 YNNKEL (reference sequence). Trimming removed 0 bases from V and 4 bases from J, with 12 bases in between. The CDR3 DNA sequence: TGTGCCAGCAGCCAAGATCGTGGCCAACGCTATGGCTACACCTTC. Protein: CASSQDRGQRYGYTF.

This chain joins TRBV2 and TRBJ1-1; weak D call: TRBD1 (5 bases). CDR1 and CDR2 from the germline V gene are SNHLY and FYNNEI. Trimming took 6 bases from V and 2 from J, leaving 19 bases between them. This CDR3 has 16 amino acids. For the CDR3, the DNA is TGTGCCAGCAGCGCCTCCTTAGGGGCTAGCAACACTGAAGCTTTCTTT. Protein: CASSASLGASNTEAFF.

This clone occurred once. CDR3 loop: CASSLVRDQPQHF. The CDR3 region has the DNA TGTGCCAGCAGCTTAGTTAGGGATCAGCCCCAGCATTTT. The gene calls are TRBV11-2 and TRBJ1-5; D gene uncertain. The germline V gene has CDR1 SGHAT and CDR2 FQNNGV. The CDR3 extends over 13 amino acids. V was clipped by 1 base and J by 5 bases, with 6 bases between them.

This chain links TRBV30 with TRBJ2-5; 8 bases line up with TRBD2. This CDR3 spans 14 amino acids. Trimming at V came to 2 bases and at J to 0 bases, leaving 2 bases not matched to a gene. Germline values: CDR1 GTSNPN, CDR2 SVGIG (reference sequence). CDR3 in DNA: TGTGCCTGGAGTCCGGGGGGGTACCAAGAGACCCAGTACTTC. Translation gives CAWSPGGYQETQYF.

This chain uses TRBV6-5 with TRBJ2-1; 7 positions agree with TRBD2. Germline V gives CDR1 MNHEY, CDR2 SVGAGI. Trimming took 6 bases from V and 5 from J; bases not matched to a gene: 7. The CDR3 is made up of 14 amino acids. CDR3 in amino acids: CASRTSGGHNEQFF. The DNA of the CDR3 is TGTGCCAGCAGAACGTCGGGGGGTCACAATGAGCAGTTCTTC.

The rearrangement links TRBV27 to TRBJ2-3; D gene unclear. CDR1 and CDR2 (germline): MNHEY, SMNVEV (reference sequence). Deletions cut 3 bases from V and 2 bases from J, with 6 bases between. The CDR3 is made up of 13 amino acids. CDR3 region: CASSFADTDTQYF. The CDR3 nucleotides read TGTGCCAGCAGTTTCGCAGACACAGATACGCAGTATTTT.

The CDR3 region is CASSFIGRGRTF. The CDR3 DNA follows: TGTGCCAGCAGCTTCATAGGGAGGGGCCGCACCTTC. V gene TRBV4-2 combines with J gene TRBJ1-2, with a possible D match to TRBD1 (5 bases). V was cut by 5 bases and J by 13 bases, with 17 bases left in between. The V gene's germline CDR1 is LGHNA and CDR2 YNFKEQ. This CDR3 contains 12 residues.

The CDR3 DNA sequence: TGCGCCAGCAGCCAAGAGGCGGACAGTTGGAATTCACCCCTCCACTTT. Residues: CASSQEADSWNSPLHF. This rearrangement joins TRBV4-3 to TRBJ1-6; possible D gene TRBD1, 6 bases. The V end was cut by 0 bases, the J end by 7 bases, with 13 bases between. Germline CDR1 is LGHNA and CDR2 is YSLEER. This CDR3 spans 16 amino acids.

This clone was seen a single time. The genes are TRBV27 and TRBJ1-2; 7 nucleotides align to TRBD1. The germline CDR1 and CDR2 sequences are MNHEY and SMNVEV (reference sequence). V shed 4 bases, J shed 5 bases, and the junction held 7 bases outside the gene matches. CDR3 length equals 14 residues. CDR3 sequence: CASSSRQGGYGYTF. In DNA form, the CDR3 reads TGTGCCAGCAGTTCCCGACAGGGAGGTTATGGCTACACCTTC.

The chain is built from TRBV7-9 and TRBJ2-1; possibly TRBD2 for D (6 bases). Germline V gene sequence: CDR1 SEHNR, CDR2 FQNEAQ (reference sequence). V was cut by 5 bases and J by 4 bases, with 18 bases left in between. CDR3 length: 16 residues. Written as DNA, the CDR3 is TGTGCCAGCAGCCCTCGGGCGGGGCCCTATTACAATGAGCAGTTCTTC. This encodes CASSPRAGPYYNEQFF.

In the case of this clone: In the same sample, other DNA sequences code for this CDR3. The CDR3 DNA reads as TGTGCCAGCAGTTTCCCCAATCAGCCCCAGCATTTT. This codes for CASSFPNQPQHF. The rearrangement joins TRBV27 to TRBJ1-5, with D hard to call. Trimming removed 3 bases at V and 3 bases at J, with 3 bases between. The CDR3 spans 12 residues. Per germline, CDR1 MNHEY and CDR2 SMNVEV (reference sequence).

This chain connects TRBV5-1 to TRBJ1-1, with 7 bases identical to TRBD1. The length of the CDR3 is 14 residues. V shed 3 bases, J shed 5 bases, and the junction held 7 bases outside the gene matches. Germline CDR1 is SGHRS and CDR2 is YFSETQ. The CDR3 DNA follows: TGCGCCAGCAGCTCCGCACAGGGGTTGACTGAAGCTTTCTTT. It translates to CASSSAQGLTEAFF.

CDR3 nucleotide sequence: TGTGCCAGCAGTTACGGTGGGAACACTGAAGCTTTCTTT. It encodes CASSYGGNTEAFF. The chain links TRBV6-5 to TRBJ1-1; no clear D gene. Germline lookup yields CDR1 MNHEY and CDR2 SVGAGI. Between the trimmed V and J ends, which lost 2 bases and 1 base, there was a span of 5 bases. This CDR3 comprises 13 residues.

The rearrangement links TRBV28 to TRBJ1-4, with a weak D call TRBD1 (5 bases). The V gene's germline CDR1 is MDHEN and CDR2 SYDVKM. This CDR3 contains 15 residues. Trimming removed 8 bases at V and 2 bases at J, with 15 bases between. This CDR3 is CASVSLQGTNEKLFF. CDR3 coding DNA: TGTGCCAGCGTATCCTTGCAGGGTACTAATGAAAAACTGTTTTTT.